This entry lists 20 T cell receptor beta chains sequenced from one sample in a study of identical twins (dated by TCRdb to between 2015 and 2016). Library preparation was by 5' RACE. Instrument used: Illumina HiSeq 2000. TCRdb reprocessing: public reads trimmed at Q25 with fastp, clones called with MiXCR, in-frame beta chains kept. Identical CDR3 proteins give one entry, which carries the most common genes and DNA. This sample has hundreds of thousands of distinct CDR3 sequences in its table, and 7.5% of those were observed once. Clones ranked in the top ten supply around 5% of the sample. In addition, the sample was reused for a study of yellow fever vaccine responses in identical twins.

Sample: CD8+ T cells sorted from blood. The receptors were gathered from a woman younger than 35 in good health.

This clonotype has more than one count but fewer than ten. CDR3 amino acids: CASSLTGGRGYNEQFF. For the CDR3, the DNA is TGTGCCAGCAGCTTAACTGGGGGGCGCGGATACAATGAGCAGTTCTTC. The chain recombines TRBV11-2 with TRBJ2-1; D is perhaps TRBD1 or TRBD2 (6 bases each). Trimming left V 2 bases short and J 4 bases short, with 15 bases between. The germline V gene encodes CDR1 SGHAT and CDR2 FQNNGV. The CDR3 is 16 amino acids.

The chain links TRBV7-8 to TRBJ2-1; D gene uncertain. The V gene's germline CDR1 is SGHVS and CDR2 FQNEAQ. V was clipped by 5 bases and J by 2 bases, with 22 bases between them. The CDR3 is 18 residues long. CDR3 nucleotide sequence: TGTGCCAGCAGCCCCGACCGCGGTGAAAGGAGCGCCTACAATGAGCAGTTCTTC. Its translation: CASSPDRGERSAYNEQFF.

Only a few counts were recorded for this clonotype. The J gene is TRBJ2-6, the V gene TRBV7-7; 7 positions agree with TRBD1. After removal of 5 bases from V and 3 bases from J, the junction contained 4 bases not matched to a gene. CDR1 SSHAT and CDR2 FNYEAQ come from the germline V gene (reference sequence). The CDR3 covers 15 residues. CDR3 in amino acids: CASSPGGYGANVLTF. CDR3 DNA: TGTGCCAGCAGCCCAGGGGGTTATGGGGCCAACGTCCTGACTTTC.

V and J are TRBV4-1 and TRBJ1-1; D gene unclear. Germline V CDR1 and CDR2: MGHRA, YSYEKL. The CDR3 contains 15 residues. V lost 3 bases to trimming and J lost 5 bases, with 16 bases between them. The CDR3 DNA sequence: TGCGCCAGCAGCCATTCCGGGGAGGGAAGGACTGAAGCTTTCTTT. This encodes CASSHSGEGRTEAFF.

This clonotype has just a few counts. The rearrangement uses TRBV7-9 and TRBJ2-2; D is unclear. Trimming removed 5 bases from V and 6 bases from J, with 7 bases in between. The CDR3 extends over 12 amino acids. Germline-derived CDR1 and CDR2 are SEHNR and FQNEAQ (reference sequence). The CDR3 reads CASSQASGELFF. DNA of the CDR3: TGTGCCAGCAGCCAAGCATCCGGGGAGCTGTTTTTT.

The DNA for the CDR3 is TGCAGCGTTGAATACGGGGGAAGGACCGGGGAGCTGTTTTTT. Translation: CSVEYGGRTGELFF. This chain joins TRBV29-1 and TRBJ2-2, with D possibly being TRBD2 (6 bases). CDR3 length: 14 amino acids. The ends were cut back, 2 bases at V and 5 bases at J, with 12 bases in the middle. Germline CDR1 reads SQVTM; CDR2 reads ANQGSEA.

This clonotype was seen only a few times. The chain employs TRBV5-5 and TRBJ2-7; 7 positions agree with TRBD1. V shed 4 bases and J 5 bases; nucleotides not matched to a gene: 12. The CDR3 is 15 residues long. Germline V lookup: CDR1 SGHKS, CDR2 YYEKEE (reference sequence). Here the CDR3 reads CASSGDLRGSHEQYF. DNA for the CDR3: TGTGCCAGCAGCGGGGACCTCAGGGGGTCCCACGAGCAGTACTTC.

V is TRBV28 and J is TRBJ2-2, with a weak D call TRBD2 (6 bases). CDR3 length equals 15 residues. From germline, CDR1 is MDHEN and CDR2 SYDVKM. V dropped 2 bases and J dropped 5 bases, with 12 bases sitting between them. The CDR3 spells CASSLGSRETGELFF. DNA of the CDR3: TGTGCCAGCAGTTTAGGGTCCCGGGAGACCGGGGAGCTGTTTTTT.

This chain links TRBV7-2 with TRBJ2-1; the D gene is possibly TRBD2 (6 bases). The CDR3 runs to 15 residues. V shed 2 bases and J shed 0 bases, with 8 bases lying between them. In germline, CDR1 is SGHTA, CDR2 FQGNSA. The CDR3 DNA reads TGTGCCAGCAGCTTAAGGGACTTCTCCTACAATGAGCAGTTCTTC. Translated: CASSLRDFSYNEQFF.

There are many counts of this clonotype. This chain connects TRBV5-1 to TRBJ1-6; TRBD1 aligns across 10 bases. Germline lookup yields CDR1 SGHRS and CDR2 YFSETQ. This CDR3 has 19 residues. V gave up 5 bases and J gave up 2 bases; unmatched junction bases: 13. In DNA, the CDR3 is TGCGCCAGCAGTTCCGGGACAGGGGACTTAGGGACCTATAATTCACCCCTCCACTTT. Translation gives CASSSGTGDLGTYNSPLHF.

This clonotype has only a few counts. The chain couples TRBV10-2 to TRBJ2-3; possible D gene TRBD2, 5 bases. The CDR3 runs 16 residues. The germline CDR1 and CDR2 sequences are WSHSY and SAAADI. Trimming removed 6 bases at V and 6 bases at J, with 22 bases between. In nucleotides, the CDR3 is TGCGCCAGCAGGCGCGGGCCAACTAGTAGTAGGGATACGCAGTATTTT. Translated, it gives CASRRGPTSSRDTQYF.

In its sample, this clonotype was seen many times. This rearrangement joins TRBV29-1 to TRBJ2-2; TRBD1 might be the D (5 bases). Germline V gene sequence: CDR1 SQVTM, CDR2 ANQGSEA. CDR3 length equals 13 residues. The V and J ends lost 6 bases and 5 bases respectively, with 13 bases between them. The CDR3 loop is CSVETVGTGELFF. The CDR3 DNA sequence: TGCAGCGTGGAGACAGTCGGGACCGGGGAGCTGTTTTTT.

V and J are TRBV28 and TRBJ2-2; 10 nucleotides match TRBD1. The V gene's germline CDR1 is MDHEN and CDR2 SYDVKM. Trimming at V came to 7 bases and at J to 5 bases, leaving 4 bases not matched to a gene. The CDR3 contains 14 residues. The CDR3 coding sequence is TGTGCCAGCAAAGGGACAGGGGTGACCGGGGAGCTGTTTTTT. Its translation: CASKGTGVTGELFF.

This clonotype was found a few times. The CDR3 DNA reads TGTGCCAGCAGCTGGGTTTTAACTGGCACAGATACGCAGTATTTT. It codes for CASSWVLTGTDTQYF. V and J are TRBV11-2 and TRBJ2-3, with no clear D. The CDR3 consists of 15 residues. V lost 4 bases and J 1 base, leaving 12 bases between the germline ends. The V gene's germline CDR1 is SGHAT and CDR2 FQNNGV.

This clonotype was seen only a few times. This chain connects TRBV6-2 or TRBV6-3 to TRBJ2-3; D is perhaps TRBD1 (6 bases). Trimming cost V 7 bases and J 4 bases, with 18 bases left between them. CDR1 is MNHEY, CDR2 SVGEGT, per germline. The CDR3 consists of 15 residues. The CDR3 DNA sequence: TGTGCCAGCACCAGGGGCAGGGGTGACGCAGATACGCAGTATTTT. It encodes CASTRGRGDADTQYF.

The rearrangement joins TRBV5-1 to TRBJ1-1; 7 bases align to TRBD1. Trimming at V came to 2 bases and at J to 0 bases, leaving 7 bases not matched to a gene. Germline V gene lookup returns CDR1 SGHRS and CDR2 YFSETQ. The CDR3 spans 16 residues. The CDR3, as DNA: TGCGCCAGCAGCTTAAGAGCCGGGACAGTGAACACTGAAGCTTTCTTT. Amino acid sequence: CASSLRAGTVNTEAFF.

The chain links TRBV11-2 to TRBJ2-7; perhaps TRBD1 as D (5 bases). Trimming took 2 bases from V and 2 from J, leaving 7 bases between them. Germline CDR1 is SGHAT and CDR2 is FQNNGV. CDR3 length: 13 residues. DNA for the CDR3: TGTGCCAGCAGCTTACTGACAGCCTACGAGCAGTACGTC. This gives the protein CASSLLTAYEQYV.

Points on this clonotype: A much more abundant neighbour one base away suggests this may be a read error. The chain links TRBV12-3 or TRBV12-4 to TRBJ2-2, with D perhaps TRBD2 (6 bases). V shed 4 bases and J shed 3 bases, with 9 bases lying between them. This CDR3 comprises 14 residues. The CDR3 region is CASSWGVDTGELFF. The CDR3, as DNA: TGTGCCAGCAGTTGGGGGGTGGACACCGGGGAGCTGTTTTTT.

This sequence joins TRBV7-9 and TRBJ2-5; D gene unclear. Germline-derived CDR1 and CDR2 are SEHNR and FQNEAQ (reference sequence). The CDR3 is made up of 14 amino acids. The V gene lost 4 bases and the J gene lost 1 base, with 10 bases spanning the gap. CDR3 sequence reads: CASSSWNVQETQYF. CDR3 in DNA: TGTGCCAGCAGCTCTTGGAACGTCCAAGAGACCCAGTACTTC.

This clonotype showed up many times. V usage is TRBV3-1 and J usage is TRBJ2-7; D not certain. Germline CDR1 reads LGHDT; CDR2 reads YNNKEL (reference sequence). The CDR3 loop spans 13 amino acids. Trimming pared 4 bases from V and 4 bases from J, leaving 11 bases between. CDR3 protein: CASSPIGRYEQYF. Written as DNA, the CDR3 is TGTGCCAGCAGCCCGATCGGACGGTACGAGCAGTACTTC.